This T cell receptor (beta chain) was captured in a study of post-analysis software for immune sequencing data. Overall study results and limits: When compared against controls, multiple sclerosis patients showed significantly lower normalized Chao1 diversity. The five TRBV segments detected at higher frequency in patients than in controls included TRBV5-6, TRBV5-1 and TRBV20-1.

The germline V gene has CDR1 DFQATT and CDR2 SNEGSKA (reference sequence). With 0 bases clipped from V and 5 bases from J, the junction kept 9 bases outside the gene matches. There are 16 residues in the CDR3. Ten or more counts support this clonotype. Its antigen is not known. Presence of unique molecular identifiers characterized the TCR beta cDNA libraries. In TCRdb, the PCR reads were re-called with MiXCR into one record per CDR3 protein. The sample lists approximately 250,000 distinct CDR3 sequences, about 38% occurring once. The chain couples TRBV20-1 to TRBJ2-5; 10 nucleotides line up with TRBD1. Sequences were obtained from blood. The sequence was collected from a girl aged 5-17 years with multiple sclerosis. DNA of the CDR3: TGCAGTGCTAGAGACGATGAGACAGGGGGCTGGGAGACCCAGTACTTC. Translated, it gives CSARDDETGGWETQYF.